Presented here are 5 T cell receptor beta chains from one specimen sequenced in a study of cytomegalovirus exposure and HLA in healthy donors. It was with 60 Vbeta and 13 Jbeta primers that the PCR ran. Sequenced by immunoSEQ multiplex PCR; TCRdb stores in-frame clones only, minus some. The data contain around 110,000 clones, 70% to 80% of them seen just once; the ten biggest clones take up about 2%. Material: PBMCs. The receptors were gathered from a man in his late teens or twenties in good health and CMV-seronegative.

The chain combines TRBV14 with TRBJ2-3; D unclear. This CDR3 has 13 amino acids. Between the trimmed V and J ends, which lost 0 bases and 2 bases, there was a span of 3 bases. CDR1 and CDR2 (germline): SGHDN, FVKESK. Here the CDR3 reads CASSQELTDTQYF. The CDR3 DNA follows: TGTGCCAGCAGCCAAGAACTCACAGATACGCAGTATTTT.

Of note for this clone: One junction end does not reproduce the germline sequence, and a read error may be involved. The chain combines TRBV6-1 with TRBJ1-1; D call uncertain. The CDR3 is made up of 14 amino acids. Germline V gene sequence: CDR1 MNHNS, CDR2 SASEGT. CDR3 in amino acids: CASSELGPNTGAFF. CDR3 in DNA: TGTGCCAGCAGTGAACTGGGCCCGAACACTGGAGCTTTCTTT.

This chain connects TRBV28 to TRBJ2-7; D remains ambiguous. The germline CDR1 and CDR2 sequences are MDHEN and SYDVKM. V was clipped by 4 bases and J by 3 bases, with 13 bases between them. This CDR3 has 14 amino acids. The CDR3 loop is CASSWRTFGYEQYF. For the CDR3, the DNA is TGTGCCAGCAGTTGGAGAACCTTTGGCTACGAGCAGTACTTC.

This chain connects TRBV11-2 to TRBJ2-1; TRBD1 matches 8 bases. V was clipped by 5 bases and J by 5 bases; unmatched bases: 11. The CDR3 is 16 amino acids. Germline CDR1 is SGHAT and CDR2 is FQNNGV. In nucleotides, the CDR3 is TGTGCCAGCAGCACGACCACAGGGGGTAGGGACAATGAGCAGTTCTTC. It specifies CASSTTTGGRDNEQFF.

Details on this clone: Germline and junction disagree at one end, which may indicate a read error. V usage is TRBV7-7 and J usage is TRBJ2-3; 8 nucleotides match TRBD1. CDR1 and CDR2 from the germline V gene are SSHAT and FNYEAQ (reference sequence). This CDR3 is built from 14 residues. The CDR3 coding sequence is TGTGCTAGCAGCCCAGGGACAGGTCTGAGTACGCAGTATTTT. Protein: CASSPGTGLSTQYF.